This T cell receptor beta chain was documented in a study of OX40 agonist ivuxolimab in advanced cancers. A note on the overall study: Ivuxolimab was an agonistic, fully human IgG2 monoclonal antibody directed against OX40 (CD134), a costimulatory receptor. Intravenous ivuxolimab was administered to patients every 2 weeks at six dose levels: 0.01, 0.1, 0.3, 1.5, 3 and 10 mg/kg. Partial responses occurred in three dose-escalation patients: two with cutaneous melanoma and one with hepatocellular carcinoma. Peripheral TCRbeta sequencing aimed to test whether ivuxolimab altered TCR sequence diversity and caused clonal T-cell expansion. Of the 50 or so patients in dose escalation, about 19 had hepatocellular carcinoma, roughly 15 had melanoma, 9 had renal cell carcinoma and 9 had head and neck cancer. Prior anti-PD-1, anti-PD-L1 or anti-CTLA-4 therapy was permitted, and approximately 40% of dose-escalation patients had received checkpoint inhibitors. The monotherapy dose-escalation portion (N of about 50 patients) of the phase I ivuxolimab trial is reported in the paper. The dose-escalation cohort was 82.7% male with a mean age of 60 years, ranging from 23 to 79. Broader findings and caveats from the paper: In the 0.1-3.0 mg/kg groups, partial responders were among the patients with the lowest normalized peripheral clonal expansion, particularly in CD8+ T cells. After ivuxolimab, more expanded clones were found on average in CD8+ T cells than in CD4+ T cells. At doses of 0.1 to 3.0 mg/kg, clonal expansion of both CD4+ and CD8+ T cells in blood was seen between baseline and week 6. Low levels of normalized T-cell clonal expansion were also shown by some nonresponding patients. The antigen specificity of the clonally expanded peripheral T cells was not determined.

The germline V and J ends show losses of 6 bases and 7 bases respectively, and no gene match explains 9 bases of the junction. The germline V gene provides CDR1 KGHSH and CDR2 LQKENI. From its cysteine to its phenylalanine, the CDR3 spans 16 amino acids. Only the CDR3 region is kept as DNA, spanning 48 bases read in frame from base 1. Genomic DNA was isolated from the sorted cells so that the TCRbeta CDR3 region could be sequenced. The immunoSEQ Assay was used to sequence the TCRbeta CDR3 regions. Entries here come from immuneACCESS through TCRdb and include only in-frame sequences with V and J called. Some clones fail to appear in such tables; in the studies checked, an unresolved V gene covers under half of the shortfall, and the cause of the remainder is unknown. The sample table lists 8,000 or so clones, around 91% of them with a count of one. Approximately 4% of the sample lies in the top ten.

Patients with autoimmune disease history or receiving systemic immunosuppression were excluded from the trial. Peripheral blood for TCR sequencing was collected from all dose cohorts at baseline, on cycle 4 day 1, and on cycle 7 day 1. The samples were drawn from a first-in-human, open-label, multicenter phase I dose-escalation trial of ivuxolimab. Adults with locally advanced or metastatic melanoma, renal cell, hepatocellular, or head and neck squamous cell carcinoma were enrolled in the trial. Before TCR sequencing, CD4+ T cells and CD8+ T cells from peripheral blood were sorted into separate populations. On this clone: Its target antigen remains unknown. Base qualities are not recorded, but no much larger clone differs from it by a single base.

Recombination linked TRBV18 to TRBJ2-1; TRBD2 lines up with 13 middle nucleotides. The specimen comprised CD4+ or CD8+ T cells sorted from blood, sampled in a trial of the OX40 agonist ivuxolimab. The clonotype was recovered from an adult with an advanced solid tumor such as melanoma, head and neck, liver or kidney cancer. The CDR3 in this case is CASSPRLAGGQNEQFF. The sequenced DNA is TGTGCCAGCTCCCCAAGACTAGCGGGAGGCCAAAATGAGCAGTTCTTC.